This T cell receptor (beta chain) was sequenced during a study of identical twins. Whole-study findings and limits: Those out-of-frame alpha sequences shared by twins showed an excess of low generation probability.

This CDR3 has 16 amino acids. The J segment lost 8 bases and the V segment lost 0 bases, leaving 14 bases of the junction unmatched. Per the germline V gene, CDR1 is DFQATT and CDR2 is SNEGSKA (reference sequence). With respect to this clonotype: Its specificity is unknown.

MiXCR was run by TCRdb on the 5' RACE reads, yielding one entry per CDR3 protein. Among nearly 250,000 distinct CDR3 sequences listed, approximately 7% were seen once. These data were likewise used in another study, on yellow fever vaccine responses in identical twins.

The TCR sequence derives from a woman between 18 and 29 years old in good health. The V and J genes are TRBV20-1 and TRBJ2-3; 7 nucleotides match TRBD2. The sequencing sample was made of memory (CD45RO+) T cells sorted from blood. The CDR3 region has the DNA TGCAGTGCTAGAGATCATATAGCGGGCGAAGGAGTTACGCAGTATTTT. Encoded protein: CSARDHIAGEGVTQYF.